This T cell receptor (beta chain) was sequenced in a study of lymphopenia after photon versus proton radiotherapy. Concerning this clone itself: Its antigen is undetermined.

Study outcomes and limitations: Oligoclonal CD8+ Temra expansion after nadir drove photon patients' diversity drop.

Clones were sequenced by immunoSEQ multiplex PCR, and TCRdb holds only the in-frame ones, with some missing. Of approximately 66,000 clones listed, approximately 83% are singletons. This CDR3 has 15 amino acids. Germline CDR1 and CDR2: SGHRS and YFSETQ. The germline V and J ends were trimmed by 2 bases and 2 bases, with 14 bases remaining between them. The sequences come from peripheral blood, collected from a patient treated with photon-based radiotherapy. The origin of this receptor is a man between 40 and 49 years old with gastric cancer. The chain couples TRBV5-1 to TRBJ2-7; possible D gene TRBD1, 6 bases. Written as DNA, the CDR3 is TGCGCCAGCAGCTTAGGTCAGGACAGCACCTACGAGCAGTACTTC. Translating it yields CASSLGQDSTYEQYF.